One sample yielded the 25 T cell receptor beta chains listed below, sequenced in a study of preoperative IRX-2 immunotherapy in early breast cancer. Clones were read by immunoSEQ multiplex PCR, and TCRdb kept only the in-frame ones, dropping some. The table has 34,000 or so clones, roughly 96% seen once. As to treatment: preoperative locoregional IRX-2 cytokine immunotherapy. The biological material was taken from a patient treated with IRX-2 immunotherapy. All receptors derive from a human donor with breast cancer.

This chain links TRBV10-3 with TRBJ2-5; the D gene is possibly TRBD2 (5 bases). CDR1 and CDR2 (germline): ENHRY, SYGVKD. Trimming stripped 0 bases from V and 3 bases from J, with 8 bases between. The CDR3 runs to 14 residues. For the CDR3, the DNA is TGTGCCATCAGTGAGTCGCACGGGGAAGAGACCCAGTACTTC. Translation gives CAISESHGEETQYF.

This chain links TRBV19 with TRBJ1-4; possibly TRBD1 for D (6 bases). V dropped 7 bases and J dropped 5 bases, with 14 bases sitting between them. This CDR3 comprises 14 residues. Germline values: CDR1 LNHDA, CDR2 SQIVND (reference sequence). CDR3 coding DNA: TGTGCCAGTAAGGGGGACCGACTGAATGAAAAACTGTTTTTT. Its protein is CASKGDRLNEKLFF.

The chain combines TRBV19 with TRBJ2-7; no firm D call. V was pared by 1 base and J by 3 bases, with 4 bases between. Germline V lookup: CDR1 LNHDA, CDR2 SQIVND (reference sequence). CDR3 length equals 12 residues. The CDR3 protein is CASSIGGYEQYF. In DNA form, the CDR3 reads TGTGCCAGTAGTATAGGTGGCTACGAGCAGTACTTC.

The chain has TRBV7-3 and TRBJ2-5; D is perhaps TRBD1 (6 bases). V lost 3 bases, J lost 4 bases, and 9 bases lay in between. CDR1 SGHTA and CDR2 FQGTGA come from the germline V gene. This CDR3 has 13 residues. The CDR3 spells CASSFNRAETQYF. DNA of the CDR3: TGTGCCAGCAGCTTCAACAGGGCAGAGACCCAGTACTTC.

A single count supports this clone. The chain employs TRBV7-3 and TRBJ2-3; 7 bases fit TRBD2. The CDR3 covers 16 residues. Trimming removed 5 bases from V and 2 bases from J; junction bases left unmatched: 10. Germline lookup yields CDR1 SGHTA and CDR2 FQGTGA. CDR3 region: CASSPSGLADTDTQYF. The DNA for the CDR3 is TGTGCCAGCAGCCCCTCCGGGCTAGCGGACACAGATACGCAGTATTTT.

V is TRBV4-2 and J is TRBJ2-1, with D perhaps matching TRBD2 (5 bases). The CDR3 covers 16 residues. The germline V gene has CDR1 LGHNA and CDR2 YNFKEQ. The V and J ends lost 0 bases and 10 bases respectively, with 19 bases between them. CDR3 region: CASSQDYRSSRREQFF. The DNA of the CDR3 is TGTGCCAGCAGCCAAGATTATCGGAGTAGTCGGAGGGAGCAGTTCTTC.

This chain links TRBV6-6 with TRBJ2-7, with 8 nucleotides matching TRBD1. This CDR3 is built from 15 residues. The J segment lost 1 base and the V segment lost 4 bases, leaving 6 bases of the junction unmatched. Germline-derived CDR1 and CDR2 are MNHNY and SVGAGI (reference sequence). Here the CDR3 reads CASSSARDRSYEQYF. Here the CDR3 DNA reads TGTGCCAGCAGTTCCGCCCGGGACAGGTCCTACGAGCAGTACTTC.

This clone was recorded only once. The chain has TRBV4-1 and TRBJ2-3; TRBD2 matches 11 bases. CDR1 is MGHRA, CDR2 YSYEKL, per germline. The J segment lost 4 bases and the V segment lost 0 bases, leaving 3 bases of the junction unmatched. The CDR3 totals 16 residues. The DNA of the CDR3 is TGCGCCAGCAGCCAAGATAGCGGGGGGGGGTCAGATACGCAGTATTTT. Protein: CASSQDSGGGSDTQYF.

The V call is TRBV28, the J call TRBJ2-7; weak D call: TRBD1 (5 bases). Trimming pared 8 bases from V and 2 bases from J, leaving 13 bases between. Germline V gene sequence: CDR1 MDHEN, CDR2 SYDVKM. The CDR3 is made up of 13 amino acids. In DNA form, the CDR3 reads TGTGCCAGCGTTAGGGGCAGACCCTACGAGCAGTACTTC. The encoded protein is CASVRGRPYEQYF.

CDR3 protein: CASSLITGGNYGYTF. Written as DNA, the CDR3 is TGCGCCAGCAGCCTAATCACCGGGGGAAACTATGGCTACACCTTC. V usage is TRBV5-1 and J usage is TRBJ1-2, with D possibly being TRBD1 (5 bases). The CDR3 loop spans 15 amino acids. Trimming took off 4 bases at V and 2 bases at J, with 15 bases between the two ends. CDR1 is SGHRS and CDR2 is YFSETQ in the germline V gene.

The V call is TRBV7-3, the J call TRBJ2-5, with 10 nucleotides matching TRBD2. The J segment lost 5 bases and the V segment lost 5 bases, leaving 8 bases of the junction unmatched. The CDR3 length is 15 residues. Per germline, CDR1 SGHTA and CDR2 FQGTGA. CDR3 DNA sequence: TGTGCCAGCAGCGCGGTAGCGGGAGGCGGGGAGACCCAGTACTTC. It specifies CASSAVAGGGETQYF.

The gene calls are TRBV7-2 and TRBJ1-5, with unresolved D. This CDR3 region has 15 residues. V dropped 5 bases and J dropped 6 bases, with 17 bases sitting between them. Germline CDR1 SGHTA, CDR2 FQGNSA. The CDR3 nucleotides are TGTGCCAGCAGCCCCACCCCGAATCCGACTCAGCCCCAGCATTTT. Protein sequence: CASSPTPNPTQPQHF.

This rearrangement joins TRBV4-1 to TRBJ2-7; possibly TRBD2 for D (6 bases). The germline gives CDR1 MGHRA, CDR2 YSYEKL. The CDR3 is 14 residues long. Between the trimmed V and J ends, which lost 3 bases and 5 bases, there was a span of 14 bases. CDR3 loop: CASSHPRPGDEQYF. The CDR3 nucleotides read TGCGCCAGCAGCCACCCCAGACCGGGGGACGAGCAGTACTTC.

The chain carries TRBV7-3 and TRBJ2-2; 7 nucleotides match TRBD2. Germline V gene sequence: CDR1 SGHTA, CDR2 FQGTGA. The CDR3 is 15 residues long. Trimming at V came to 3 bases and at J to 1 base, leaving 2 bases not matched to a gene. CDR3 sequence (DNA): TGTGCCAGCAGCTTCCGCGGGGGGAACACCGGGGAGCTGTTTTTT. Translation gives CASSFRGGNTGELFF.

The rearrangement joins TRBV15 to TRBJ1-1; 7 nucleotides match TRBD1. Germline lookup yields CDR1 LNHNV and CDR2 YYDKDF (reference sequence). This CDR3 is built from 13 residues. The V gene end was trimmed by 5 bases and the J gene end by 0 bases; junction bases not matched to a gene: 0. CDR3 sequence reads: CATSDRVNTEAFF. CDR3 coding DNA: TGTGCCACCAGCGACAGGGTGAACACTGAAGCTTTCTTT.

The chain uses TRBV5-1 and TRBJ2-7, with D tentatively TRBD1 or TRBD2 (6 bases each). V was trimmed by 2 bases and J by 1 base, leaving 10 bases between them. This CDR3 comprises 14 residues. Germline V gene data show CDR1 as SGHRS and CDR2 as YFSETQ. As DNA, the CDR3 is TGCGCCAGCAGCTTAGGGGGGCTTTCCTACGAGCAGTACTTC. Its protein product is CASSLGGLSYEQYF.

This sequence joins TRBV7-9 and TRBJ2-1, with 8 bases lining up with TRBD2. From germline, CDR1 is SEHNR and CDR2 FQNEAQ (reference sequence). This CDR3 comprises 16 residues. Losses at the gene ends were 0 bases for V and 5 bases for J; bases not matched to a gene: 6. In DNA form, the CDR3 reads TGTGCCAGCAGCTTAGCGAAGCGGGAGCGGCACAATGAGCAGTTCTTC. Translated, it gives CASSLAKRERHNEQFF. The complete variable domain, with remaining parts taken from reference TRBV7-9 and TRBJ2-1, reads DTGVSQNPRHKITKRGQNVTFRCDPISEHNRLYWYRQTLGQGPEFLTYFQNEAQLEKSRLLSDRFSAERPKGSFSTLEIQRTEQGDSAMYLCASSLAKRERHNEQFFGPGTRLTVL.

This clone was observed once. The chain employs TRBV6-1 and TRBJ1-1; no clear D gene. This CDR3 has 15 amino acids. Trimming removed 5 bases at V and 0 bases at J, with 13 bases between. The germline CDR1 and CDR2 sequences are MNHNS and SASEGT. The CDR3 protein is CASSLGSVVNTEAFF. The DNA of the CDR3 is TGTGCCAGCAGTCTGGGATCAGTAGTGAACACTGAAGCTTTCTTT.

J is TRBJ2-5 and V is TRBV29-1, with TRBD1 matching over 8 bases. CDR3 length: 13 residues. The germline V gene encodes CDR1 SQVTM and CDR2 ANQGSEA. V dropped 5 bases and J dropped 5; count of bases not matched to a gene: 7. The CDR3 sequence: CSVIPGQVETQYF. In nucleotides, the CDR3 is TGCAGCGTTATACCGGGACAGGTTGAGACCCAGTACTTC.

The chain uses TRBV9 and TRBJ2-5, with D maybe TRBD2 (6 bases). Per the germline V gene, CDR1 is SGDLS and CDR2 is YYNGEE. This CDR3 contains 16 residues. Trimming removed 0 bases at V and 10 bases at J, with 22 bases between. The CDR3 region has the DNA TGTGCCAGCAGCGTAGCGGGAGCGACGGGGTTGCGTTTCCAGTACTTC. Its protein is CASSVAGATGLRFQYF.

The J gene is TRBJ2-6, the V gene TRBV27; possibly TRBD1 for D (5 bases). The germline gives CDR1 MNHEY, CDR2 SMNVEV (reference sequence). This CDR3 is built from 17 residues. With 5 bases removed from V and 3 bases from J, the gap between germline ends came to 17 bases. The CDR3 nucleotides are TGTGCCAGCAGTCAAATCCCCAGGGTAGGTGGGGCCAACGTCCTGACTTTC. This codes for CASSQIPRVGGANVLTF.

The chain joins TRBV9 to TRBJ2-1; D gene uncertain. V was shortened by 0 bases and J by 8 bases, with 3 bases between the two germline ends. Per germline, CDR1 SGDLS and CDR2 YYNGEE. This CDR3 has 11 amino acids. This CDR3 is CASSVGDEQFF. CDR3 DNA: TGTGCCAGCAGCGTAGGGGATGAGCAGTTCTTC.

In this sample, this clone turned up once. This chain connects TRBV10-3 to TRBJ1-2; D gene ambiguous. Germline V gene sequence: CDR1 ENHRY, CDR2 SYGVKD. There are 11 residues in the CDR3. Trimming pared 4 bases from V and 5 bases from J, leaving 5 bases between. The CDR3 bases are TGTGCCATCAGTGCCGGGTATGGCTACACCTTC. This translates into CAISAGYGYTF.

The rearrangement uses TRBV29-1 and TRBJ1-2; D unclear. Between the trimmed V and J ends, which lost 5 bases and 6 bases, there was a span of 13 bases. This CDR3 has 12 residues. CDR1 is SQVTM and CDR2 is ANQGSEA in the germline V gene. This CDR3 reads CSVHDIRNGYTF. The CDR3 DNA follows: TGCAGCGTTCACGACATCAGGAATGGCTACACCTTC.

Remarks on this clone: Compared with germline, one end of the junction differs, possibly owing to a read error. The gene calls are TRBV7-7 and TRBJ2-3; 9 bases fit TRBD1. The CDR3 runs to 16 residues. CDR1 is SSHAT and CDR2 is FNYEAQ in the germline V gene (reference sequence). For the CDR3, the DNA is TGTGCTAGCAGCCCAAACATGGGACAGGGCCCAGATACGCAGTATTTT. This encodes CASSPNMGQGPDTQYF.